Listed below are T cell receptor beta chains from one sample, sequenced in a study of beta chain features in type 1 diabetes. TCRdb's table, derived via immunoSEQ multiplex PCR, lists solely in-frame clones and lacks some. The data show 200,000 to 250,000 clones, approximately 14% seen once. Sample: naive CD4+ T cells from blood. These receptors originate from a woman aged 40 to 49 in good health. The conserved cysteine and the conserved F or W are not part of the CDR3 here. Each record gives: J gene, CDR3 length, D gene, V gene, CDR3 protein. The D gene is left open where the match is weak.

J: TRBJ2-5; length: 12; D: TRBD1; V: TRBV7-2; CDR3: ASSLAGQSLEQY
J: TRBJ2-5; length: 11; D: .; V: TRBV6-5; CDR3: ASRSGYGGTQY
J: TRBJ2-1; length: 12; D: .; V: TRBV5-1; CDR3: ASSLGARFGEQF
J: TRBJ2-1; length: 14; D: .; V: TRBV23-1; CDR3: ASSHQGYLSYNEQF
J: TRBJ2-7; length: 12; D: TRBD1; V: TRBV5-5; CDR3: ASSLGDRTYEQY
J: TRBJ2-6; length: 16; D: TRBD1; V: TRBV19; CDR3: ASSIPGQGAAGANVLT
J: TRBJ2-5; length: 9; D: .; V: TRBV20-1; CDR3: SAPRSETQY
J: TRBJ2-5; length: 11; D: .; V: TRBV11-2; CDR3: ASSFWGEETQY
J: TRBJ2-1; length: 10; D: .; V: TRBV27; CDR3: ATTDRNNEQF
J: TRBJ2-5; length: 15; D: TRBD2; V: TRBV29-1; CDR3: SVFIASGGIRVETQY
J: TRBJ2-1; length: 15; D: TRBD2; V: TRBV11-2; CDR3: ASSSHRGESSYNEQF
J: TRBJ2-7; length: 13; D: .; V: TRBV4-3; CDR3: ASSLNGRGNDEQY
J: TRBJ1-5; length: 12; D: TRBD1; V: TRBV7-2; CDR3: ASSSGQQSQPQH
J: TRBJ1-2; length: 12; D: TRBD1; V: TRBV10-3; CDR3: AISGTGKGYGYT
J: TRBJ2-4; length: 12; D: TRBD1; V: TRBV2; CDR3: ASRVTGGVDIQY
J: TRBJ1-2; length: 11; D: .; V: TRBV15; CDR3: ATSERWLYGYT
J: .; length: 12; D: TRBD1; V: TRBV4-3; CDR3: ASSQGQGNDEQY
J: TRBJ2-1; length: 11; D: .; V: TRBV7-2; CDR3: ASSWGVHNEQF
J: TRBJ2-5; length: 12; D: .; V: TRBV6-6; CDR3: ASSYSAGRQTQY
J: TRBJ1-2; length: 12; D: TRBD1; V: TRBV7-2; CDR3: ASSQDRGPYGYT
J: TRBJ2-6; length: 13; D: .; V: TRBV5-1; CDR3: ASSLDSSGANVLT
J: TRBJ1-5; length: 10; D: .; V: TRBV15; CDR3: ATSPNNQPQH
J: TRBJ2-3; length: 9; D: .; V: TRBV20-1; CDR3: SARRADTQY
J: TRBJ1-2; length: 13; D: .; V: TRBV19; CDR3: ASNARALPQDGYT
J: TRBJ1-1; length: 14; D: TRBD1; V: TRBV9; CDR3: ASSRDRVGTDGEAF
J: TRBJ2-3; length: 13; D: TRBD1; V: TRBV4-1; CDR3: ASSQVGTGTDTQY
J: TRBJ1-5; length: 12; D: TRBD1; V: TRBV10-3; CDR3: ATTGQETNQPQH
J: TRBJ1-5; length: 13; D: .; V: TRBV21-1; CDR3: ASSKLNRTNQPQH
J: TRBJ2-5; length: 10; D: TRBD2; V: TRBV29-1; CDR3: SVALAGLAQY
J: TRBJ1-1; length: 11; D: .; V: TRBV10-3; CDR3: AISRLPYTEAF
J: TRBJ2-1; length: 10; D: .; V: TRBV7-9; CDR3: ASSTGDGKQF
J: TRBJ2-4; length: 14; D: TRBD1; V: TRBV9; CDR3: ASSGGTGGELNIQY
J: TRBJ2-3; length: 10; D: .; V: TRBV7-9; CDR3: ASSPIEDTQY
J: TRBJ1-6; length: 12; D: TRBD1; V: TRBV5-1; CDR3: ASREGAYNSPLH
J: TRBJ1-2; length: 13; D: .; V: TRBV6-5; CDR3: ASSYSTAGGYGYT
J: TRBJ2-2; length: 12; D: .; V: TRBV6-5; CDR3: ASSPTGNTGELF
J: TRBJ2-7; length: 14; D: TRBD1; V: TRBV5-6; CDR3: ASSLGRGQAAYEQY